A single sample is the source of the 5 T cell receptor beta chains below, sequenced in a study of cytomegalovirus exposure and HLA in healthy donors. The PCR had 60 Vbeta and 13 Jbeta primers. Repertoires were generated with immunoSEQ multiplex PCR, while TCRdb's copy carries only in-frame clones and drops some. The sample records about 160,000 clones, 65% to 85% being singletons. The material sequenced was PBMCs. These TCRs come from a woman aged 18-29 years in good health and CMV-seronegative.

This sequence joins TRBV5-1 and TRBJ2-1; TRBD2 might be the D (6 bases). Trimming stripped 5 bases from V and 6 bases from J, with 12 bases between. Germline V lookup: CDR1 SGHRS, CDR2 YFSETQ. This CDR3 comprises 13 residues. CDR3 region: CASRATRPNEQFF. CDR3 bases: TGCGCCAGCAGGGCGACTAGGCCCAATGAGCAGTTCTTC.

The chain carries TRBV4-2 and TRBJ2-5; unclear D gene. Trimming took off 4 bases at V and 3 bases at J, with 3 bases between the two ends. CDR3 length equals 11 residues. The germline gives CDR1 LGHNA, CDR2 YNFKEQ. The CDR3 sequence is CASSLKETQYF. CDR3 nucleotides: TGTGCCAGCAGCCTTAAAGAGACCCAGTACTTC.

V usage is TRBV7-2 and J usage is TRBJ2-1, with 10 bases fitting TRBD2. V shed 5 bases, J shed 9 bases, and the junction held 7 bases outside the gene matches. CDR1 and CDR2 from the germline V gene are SGHTA and FQGNSA. The CDR3 runs to 14 residues. As DNA, the CDR3 is TGTGCCAGCAGCAGGAGCGGGGGGGCGGGTGAGCAGTTCTTC. Residues: CASSRSGGAGEQFF.

This clone was recorded only once. One end of the junction varies from germline; a read error may be responsible. The chain employs TRBV4-1 and TRBJ1-5; D unresolved. Germline loops: CDR1 MGHRA, CDR2 YSYEKL. The length of the CDR3 is 15 residues. CDR3 sequence reads: CASSQDRGENQPQHF. The DNA of the CDR3 is TGCGCCAGCAGCCAAGACCGCGGGGAGAATCAGCCTCAGCATTTT.

Relative to its sample, this clone is medium-sized. This rearrangement joins TRBV6-4 to TRBJ2-2; 8 bases are shared with TRBD2. The length of the CDR3 is 14 residues. Germline V gene sequence: CDR1 MRHNA, CDR2 SNTAGT. V lost 3 bases and J lost 4; bases outside the gene matches: 1. The CDR3 nucleotides are TGTGCCAGCAGTGAAGCGGGGGCCACCGGGGAGCTGTTTTTT. Encoded protein: CASSEAGATGELFF.